This TCR beta chain was found in a study of neurological immune-mediated disorders. General observations from the study: Falling below healthy controls, multiple sclerosis showed the least TCR clonal expansion, while HTLV-1-associated myelopathy showed the most.

Via MiXCR, TCRdb re-called the 5' RACE reads, giving one row per CDR3 protein. The sample holds about 59,000 distinct CDR3 sequences; about 13% are singletons and the top ten take 9.5% to 12%. The trim removed 10 bases at V and 5 bases at J, leaving 5 bases unmatched. The CDR3 contains 12 residues. Germline V gene lookup returns CDR1 ENHRY and CDR2 SYGVKD. In its sample, this clonotype was seen many times. Its antigen is unidentified. Unsorted libraries were generated from 2 million PBMCs. These cells had been stored in RNAlater at -80 C. V usage is TRBV10-3 and J usage is TRBJ2-1, with 7 nucleotides matching TRBD1. The source of this sequence is a woman aged 55-69 years with HTLV-1-associated myelopathy (HAM/TSP). Sequencing was performed on PBMCs. The CDR3, as DNA: TGTGCCACGACCGACAGGGACAATGAGCAGTTCTTC. Translated, it gives CATTDRDNEQFF.